These 2 T cell receptor beta chains came from one sample sequenced in a study (dated by TCRdb to 2016 to 2018). The library relied on RT-PCR. Reads for this sample came from an Illumina MiSeq. TCRdb reanalyzed the raw reads on its own, using fastp at Q25 for trimming and MiXCR for clone calling, and kept in-frame beta chains. Records with the same CDR3 protein are collapsed into one entry carrying the most frequent genes and DNA. The table for this sample lists under 8,000 distinct CDR3 sequences; more than 85% of them were counted only once. The leading ten clones occupy 8% to 8.5% of the sample. Material for sequencing was memory CD4+ T cells from blood. The receptors were sampled from a female donor in good health, serving as a healthy control.

Worth noting for this clonotype: This beta chain appears as a stray read in a library generated for alpha chains; its size is not informative. This chain joins TRBV6-1 and TRBJ2-3, with TRBD2 identical over 10 bases. Losses at the gene ends were 7 bases for V and 4 bases for J; bases not matched to a gene: 8. The CDR3 is 15 residues long. Germline V gives CDR1 MNHNS, CDR2 SASEGT. In DNA form, the CDR3 reads TGTGCCAGCACCAGAGCGGGAGGGAACTCAGATACGCAGTATTTT. This translates into CASTRAGGNSDTQYF.

For this clonotype: This beta chain was picked up by a library intended for alpha chains and is off target, so its count carries little meaning. J is TRBJ1-1 and V is TRBV28; a weak D match, TRBD1 (5 bases). Germline CDR1 MDHEN, CDR2 SYDVKM. The CDR3 totals 13 residues. V dropped 6 bases and J dropped 6 bases, with 14 bases sitting between them. The CDR3 region has the DNA TGTGCCAGCAGCCCCGGGGGTTGGGCTGAAGCTTTCTTT. This encodes CASSPGGWAEAFF.